Each of the 29 T cell receptor beta chains below was sequenced from the same sample in a study of T cells in Graves' hyperthyroidism and ophthalmopathy. The CDR3 regions of TCR beta were amplified from RNA transcripts. The HTBI primer set was used in a first-round RT-PCR of the TCR CDR3. TCRdb used MiXCR to reprocess the multiplex PCR reads, holding one entry per CDR3 protein. In the table there are about 400,000 distinct CDR3 sequences, around 14% of which are singletons. The sample taken for sequencing was blood. Receptors originate from a woman aged 18 to 35 with Graves' hyperthyroidism.

This clonotype was seen many times. The CDR3 spells CASSQRGEQYF. The CDR3 DNA follows: TGTGCCAGCAGCCAACGAGGAGAGCAGTACTTC. The chain links TRBV11-2 to TRBJ2-7, with D unresolved. Trimming shortened V by 5 bases and J by 7 bases, and 9 bases separated the two germline ends. The CDR3 is made up of 11 amino acids. From germline, CDR1 is SGHAT and CDR2 FQNNGV.

This chain links TRBV20-1 with TRBJ2-5; 9 bases are a match to TRBD1. Losses at the gene ends were 5 bases for V and 4 bases for J; bases not matched to a gene: 8. This CDR3 is 14 amino acids long. Germline CDR1 reads DFQATT; CDR2 reads SNEGSKA (reference sequence). CDR3 protein: CSARRQGVSETQYF. The DNA of the CDR3 is TGCAGTGCTCGTAGACAGGGGGTCTCAGAGACCCAGTACTTC.

The rearrangement links TRBV4-2 to TRBJ2-1; 8 nucleotides line up with TRBD2. Losses at the gene ends were 0 bases for V and 6 bases for J; bases not matched to a gene: 13. Germline assignment: CDR1 LGHNA and CDR2 YNFKEQ. The CDR3 loop spans 18 amino acids. In DNA form, the CDR3 reads TGTGCCAGCAGCCAAGATAGAGGACTAGCCCCCCTGGGCAATGAGCAGTTCTTC. Its translation: CASSQDRGLAPLGNEQFF.

Comment on this clonotype: Possible read error: a much larger clone is one base away. The rearrangement joins TRBV11-2 to TRBJ2-1; D gene unclear. The CDR3 contains 15 residues. In germline, CDR1 is SGHAT, CDR2 FQNNGV. The CDR3 nucleotides read TGTGTCAGCAGCCAAGGCGACGACGAGTACAATGAGCAGTTCTTC. It codes for CVSSQGDDEYNEQFF.

This clonotype was seen many times. The chain recombines TRBV3-1 with TRBJ2-4; D is unclear. In germline, CDR1 is LGHDT, CDR2 YNNKEL (reference sequence). Trimming cost V 1 base and J 0 bases, with 7 bases left between them. The CDR3 runs 15 residues. CDR3: CASSQGHLAKNIQYF. CDR3 coding DNA: TGTGCCAGCAGCCAAGGGCATCTAGCCAAAAACATTCAGTACTTC.

This clonotype was seen only a few times. The rearrangement joins TRBV19 to TRBJ2-1; no reliable D call. Germline V gives CDR1 LNHDA, CDR2 SQIVND (reference sequence). This CDR3 contains 16 residues. V was cut by 5 bases and J by 5 bases, with 19 bases left in between. Written as DNA, the CDR3 is TGTGCCAGTAGTGTCCCAGGACCCCCCGGCGACAATGAGCAGTTCTTC. It yields the protein CASSVPGPPGDNEQFF.

This clonotype was seen ten or more times. The chain employs TRBV12-3 or TRBV12-4 and TRBJ1-3; D uncertain. This CDR3 has 16 residues. V was cut by 3 bases and J by 1 base, with 13 bases left in between. The CDR3, as DNA: TGTGCCAGCAGTTTTGGGAATTTGAATTCTGGAAACACCATATATTTT. Residues: CASSFGNLNSGNTIYF.

In its sample, this clonotype was seen many times. V is TRBV27 and J is TRBJ2-1; 7 bases are shared with TRBD2. The CDR3 has 15 amino acids. Germline V gene sequence: CDR1 MNHEY, CDR2 SMNVEV (reference sequence). Losses at the gene ends were 3 bases for V and 3 bases for J; bases not matched to a gene: 5. CDR3 coding DNA: TGTGCCAGCAGTTTTTTGGGAGGGCGCTACAATGAGCAGTTCTTC. It is translated as CASSFLGGRYNEQFF.

This clonotype has a count of ten or more. V usage is TRBV7-9 and J usage is TRBJ2-5; D ambiguous. The CDR3 extends over 16 amino acids. V lost 1 base and J lost 3, with 15 bases in between. CDR1 SEHNR and CDR2 FQNEAQ come from the germline V gene (reference sequence). This CDR3 is CASSLGRLGDKETQYF. CDR3 DNA: TGTGCCAGCAGCTTAGGGAGATTAGGAGACAAAGAGACCCAGTACTTC.

On this clonotype: At one of its ends the junction is not consistent with the germline gene, which may arise from a read error. CDR3 sequence (DNA): TGCAGTGTAGGAACCTCCTACGAGCGGTACTTC. It encodes CSVGTSYERYF. V is TRBV20-1 and J is TRBJ2-7; D remains unclear. Germline assignment: CDR1 DFQATT and CDR2 SNEGSKA (reference sequence). This CDR3 spans 11 amino acids.

CDR3 in amino acids: CATSPSFASGANVLTF. The CDR3 DNA follows: TGTGCCACCAGCCCGTCGTTTGCCTCTGGGGCCAACGTCCTGACTTTC. The chain combines TRBV15 with TRBJ2-6; unclear D gene. In germline, CDR1 is LNHNV, CDR2 YYDKDF (reference sequence). The CDR3 covers 16 residues. The V end lost 5 bases, the J end lost 0 bases, and 11 bases lay between the germline ends. Variable domain in full (rest from reference TRBV15 and TRBJ2-6): DAMVIQNPRYQVTQFGKPVTLSCSQTLNHNVMYWYQQKSSQAPKLLFHYYDKDFNNEADTPDNFQSRRPNTSFCFLDIRSPGLGDTAMYLCATSPSFASGANVLTFGAGSRLTVL.

This clonotype was seen ten or more times. The V and J genes are TRBV6-2 or TRBV6-3 and TRBJ1-1; D is undetermined. The CDR3 runs to 12 residues. Per the germline V gene, CDR1 is MNHEY and CDR2 is SVGEGT. V was pared by 5 bases and J by 7 bases, with 11 bases between. The CDR3 DNA is TGTGCCAGCAGTCTAAGGTTCGGTGAAGCTTTCTTT. Protein: CASSLRFGEAFF.

The chain is built from TRBV6-2 or TRBV6-3 and TRBJ2-1, with TRBD2 matching over 9 bases. CDR3 length equals 14 residues. CDR1 and CDR2 from the germline V gene are MNHEY and SVGEGT. V dropped 6 bases and J dropped 4; count of bases not matched to a gene: 4. CDR3 sequence: CASRASGIYNEQFF. The CDR3 nucleotides read TGTGCCAGCAGAGCTAGCGGGATATACAATGAGCAGTTCTTC.

The chain uses TRBV10-3 and TRBJ2-2, with D perhaps being TRBD1 or TRBD2 (5 bases each). Trimming removed 4 bases at V and 0 bases at J, with 15 bases between. This CDR3 has 17 amino acids. CDR1 ENHRY and CDR2 SYGVKD come from the germline V gene. The CDR3 DNA reads TGTGCCATCAGTGCCTCTTGGGGGTTCGCGAACACCGGGGAGCTGTTTTTT. Its protein is CAISASWGFANTGELFF.

As concerns this clonotype: A read error may explain this, as a much larger clone is one base away. The chain carries TRBV18 and TRBJ2-1, with D possibly TRBD1 on 7 matching bases. CDR3 length: 12 residues. CDR1 KGHSH and CDR2 LQKENI come from the germline V gene. CDR3 protein: CTSSGGNNEQFF. Written as DNA, the CDR3 is TGTACCAGCTCAGGGGGGAACAATGAGCAGTTCTTC.

This clonotype was seen ten or more times. V and J are TRBV2 and TRBJ2-1, with D tentatively TRBD1 or TRBD2 (5 bases each). Germline assignment: CDR1 SNHLY and CDR2 FYNNEI. V dropped 6 bases and J dropped 4 bases, with 10 bases sitting between them. The CDR3 has 13 amino acids. The CDR3 nucleotides read TGTGCCAGCAGCATGGGACCATACAATGAGCAGTTCTTC. Translation: CASSMGPYNEQFF. Drawing the rest from reference TRBV2 and TRBJ2-1, the complete variable domain is EPEVTQTPSHQVTQMGQEVILRCVPISNHLYFYWYRQILGQKVEFLVSFYNNEISEKSEIFDDQFSVERPDGSNFTLKIRSTKLEDSAMYFCASSMGPYNEQFFGPGTRLTVL.

This clonotype has ten or more counts. The CDR3 region is CASSTGQGWNTEAFF. CDR3 nucleotides: TGTGCCAGCAGTACGGGACAGGGATGGAACACTGAAGCTTTCTTT. The chain combines TRBV6-1 with TRBJ1-1; 9 bases fit TRBD1. V was pared by 5 bases and J by 1 base, with 5 bases of the junction left unmatched. This CDR3 has 15 residues. Germline CDR1 and CDR2: MNHNS and SASEGT.

This clonotype came up many times. The V gene is TRBV20-1, the J gene TRBJ2-3; 7 positions match TRBD2. Germline-derived CDR1 and CDR2 are DFQATT and SNEGSKA (reference sequence). J lost 6 bases, V lost 3 bases, and 6 bases had no gene match. This CDR3 region has 13 residues. The CDR3 loop reads CSASLGGPDTQYF. CDR3 bases: TGCAGTGCTAGTTTGGGAGGGCCCGATACGCAGTATTTT.

This clonotype was counted many times. The genes are TRBV2 and TRBJ2-7, with no clear D. The CDR3 contains 14 residues. CDR1 is SNHLY and CDR2 is FYNNEI in the germline V gene. V was shortened by 4 bases and J by 0 bases, with 10 bases between the two germline ends. DNA of the CDR3: TGTGCCAGCAGTGTTCGGGTGGTCTCCTACGAGCAGTACTTC. Its protein is CASSVRVVSYEQYF.

This clonotype was observed at least ten times. The chain uses TRBV28 and TRBJ2-7; 10 positions agree with TRBD1. The V and J ends lost 8 bases and 4 bases, in that order; junction bases with no gene match: 14. CDR1 MDHEN and CDR2 SYDVKM come from the germline V gene. The CDR3 is 16 residues long. The CDR3 coding sequence is TGTGCCAGCCCTCCTGAGGCCCGGGACAGGGGTTACGAGCAGTACTTC. Its translation: CASPPEARDRGYEQYF.

V usage is TRBV24-1 and J usage is TRBJ2-2; tentatively, D is TRBD1 (6 bases). The germline CDR1 and CDR2 sequences are KGHDR and SFDVKD. Trimming shortened V by 7 bases and J by 0 bases, and 8 bases separated the two germline ends. CDR3 length: 14 amino acids. The CDR3 DNA sequence: TGTGCCACCAGACAGGGCACGAACACCGGGGAGCTGTTTTTT. It codes for CATRQGTNTGELFF.

In its sample, this clonotype was seen many times. The chain carries TRBV27 and TRBJ2-5, with a possible D match to TRBD1 (5 bases). The CDR3 is made up of 15 amino acids. The V gene lost 4 bases and the J gene lost 6 bases, with 18 bases spanning the gap. Looked up from germline, CDR1 is MNHEY and CDR2 is SMNVEV (reference sequence). Written as DNA, the CDR3 is TGTGCCAGCAGTTCCTATAGGCAGGGTGGGCAGACCCAGTACTTC. It specifies CASSSYRQGGQTQYF.

In its sample, this clonotype was seen many times. V usage is TRBV7-9 and J usage is TRBJ2-2; TRBD1 might be the D (6 bases). Trimming took 5 bases from V and 1 from J, leaving 8 bases between them. This CDR3 comprises 14 residues. Germline assignment: CDR1 SEHNR and CDR2 FQNEAQ (reference sequence). The CDR3 region has the DNA TGTGCCAGCAGCCCGGGACAGAACACCGGGGAGCTGTTTTTT. Its translation: CASSPGQNTGELFF.

This clonotype came up many times. The chain uses TRBV9 and TRBJ1-1; weak D call: TRBD1 (6 bases). Between the trimmed V and J ends, which lost 0 bases and 9 bases, there was a span of 12 bases. The germline V gene has CDR1 SGDLS and CDR2 YYNGEE. The CDR3 covers 13 residues. The chain's CDR3 is CASSVGGGTQAFF. The CDR3 DNA reads as TGTGCCAGCAGCGTAGGGGGAGGGACACAAGCTTTCTTT.

In the case of this clonotype: At one end the junction does not follow the germline gene, possibly because of a read error. This chain joins TRBV7-2 and TRBJ1-2; 10 nucleotides agree with TRBD1. The germline V gene has CDR1 SGHTA and CDR2 FQGNSA. This CDR3 contains 16 residues. The CDR3 DNA sequence: TGCGCCAGCAGCCAACAACTAGGGACAGGGGAAGATGGCTACACCTTC. Translating it yields CASSQQLGTGEDGYTF.

Comments on this clonotype: It may be a read error: a sequence one base away is much more abundant. The conserved closing phenylalanine or tryptophan is absent in this CDR3, likely reflecting a read error. The genes are TRBV12-3 or TRBV12-4 and TRBJ2-6, with D unclear. V shed 4 bases and J shed 2 bases, with 12 bases lying between them. CDR3 length: 16 amino acids. The CDR3 protein is CASSSPYRTGANVLTY. The CDR3 DNA is TGTGCCAGCAGTTCTCCTTATAGGACTGGGGCCAACGTCCTGACTTAC.

Comment on this clonotype: This may come from a read error, since a much larger clone is one base off. The J gene is TRBJ1-2, the V gene TRBV10-3, with a tentative D call TRBD1 (5 bases). Germline values: CDR1 ENHRY, CDR2 SYGVKD. This CDR3 contains 13 residues. DNA of the CDR3: TGTGCCATCAGTAGTGACAGATCCTATGGCCACACCTTC. It translates to CAISSDRSYGHTF.

In this sample, this clonotype turned up many times. J is TRBJ2-1 and V is TRBV14; TRBD1 aligns across 7 bases. V lost 3 bases, J lost 4 bases, and 6 bases stayed unmatched. CDR3 size: 15 residues. Germline CDR1 reads SGHDN; CDR2 reads FVKESK. The CDR3 DNA reads TGTGCCAGCAGCCAGACAGGGCAGATTTACAATGAGCAGTTCTTC. The encoded protein is CASSQTGQIYNEQFF.

Note on this clonotype: This clone may be a read error of a much larger clone one base away. This CDR3 is missing its conserved last phenylalanine or tryptophan, likely due to a read error. J is TRBJ1-5 and V is TRBV28; D gene unclear. The germline V and J ends were trimmed by 5 bases and 2 bases, with 16 bases remaining between them. This CDR3 contains 16 residues. Germline V gene data show CDR1 as MDHEN and CDR2 as SYDVKM. CDR3 DNA sequence: TGTGCCAGCAGTCCCAGCCATTATCGGGGCAATCAGCCCCAGCATTCT. It yields the protein CASSPSHYRGNQPQHS.